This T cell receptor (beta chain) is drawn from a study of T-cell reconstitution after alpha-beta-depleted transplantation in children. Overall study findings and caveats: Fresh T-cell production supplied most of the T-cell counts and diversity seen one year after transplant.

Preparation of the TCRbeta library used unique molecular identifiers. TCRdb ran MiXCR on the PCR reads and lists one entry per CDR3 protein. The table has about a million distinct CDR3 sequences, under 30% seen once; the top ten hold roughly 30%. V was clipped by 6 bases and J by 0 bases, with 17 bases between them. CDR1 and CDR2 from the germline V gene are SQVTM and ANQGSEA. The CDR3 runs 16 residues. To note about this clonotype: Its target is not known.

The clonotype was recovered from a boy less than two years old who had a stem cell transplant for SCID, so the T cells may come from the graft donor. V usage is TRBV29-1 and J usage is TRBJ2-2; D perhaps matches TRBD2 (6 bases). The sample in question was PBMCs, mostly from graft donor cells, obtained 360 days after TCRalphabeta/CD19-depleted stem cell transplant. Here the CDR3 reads CSVQVAGLTNTGELFF. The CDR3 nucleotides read TGCAGCGTACAGGTGGCGGGACTCACGAACACCGGGGAGCTGTTTTTT.